The sequence of this TCR beta chain was determined in a study of cytomegalovirus exposure and HLA in healthy donors. The PCR made use of 60 Vbeta and 13 Jbeta primers. The method was immunoSEQ multiplex PCR; TCRdb's version includes in-frame clones alone and lacks a portion of them. The table shows 150,000 to 200,000 clones, with about 85% occurring only once. The CDR3 is 15 amino acids. Germline V gives CDR1 MNHEY, CDR2 SVGAGI. Trimming cost V 2 bases and J 7 bases, with 17 bases left between them. The sample was PBMCs. This TCR derives from a girl between 10 and 17 years old in good health and CMV-seropositive. The V call is TRBV6-5, the J call TRBJ1-1; D uncertain. CDR3 sequence: CASSYETPYGGEAFF. The CDR3 DNA is TGTGCCAGCAGTTACGAAACTCCTTATGGAGGTGAAGCTTTCTTT.